The clone carrying this T cell receptor (beta chain) was picked up many times. Antigen: not known. This sample is part of a study of identical twins. Study-wide points: Models underestimated TCR alpha sharing (out-of-frame) in monozygotic twins.

MiXCR was run by TCRdb on the 5' RACE reads, yielding one entry per CDR3 protein. The sample has roughly 690,000 distinct CDR3 sequences; approximately 21% are singletons. This sample was also put to use in a study of T cells expressing NK-cell markers. That source adds: Seven of the eight sequenced donors were HCMV-seropositive; one was seronegative. Each of 6 or 7 donors carried dominant NKG2C+ clonotypes accounting for roughly 1.0-7.5% of CD8+ T cells. It remained uncertain whether the expanded NKG2C+ T cell clones were specific for HCMV antigens.

Input material: PBMCs. The clonotype originates from a woman younger than 35 in good health.

The CDR3 DNA follows: TGCAGTGCCCTGGGGGCCCCTAGCGCAGACAATGAGCAGTTCTTC. Translated: CSALGAPSADNEQFF. This chain joins TRBV20-1 and TRBJ2-1, with D perhaps matching TRBD1 or TRBD2 (6 bases each). The CDR3 runs to 15 residues. Germline loops: CDR1 DFQATT, CDR2 SNEGSKA (reference sequence). The V end was cut by 6 bases, the J end by 5 bases, with 20 bases between.